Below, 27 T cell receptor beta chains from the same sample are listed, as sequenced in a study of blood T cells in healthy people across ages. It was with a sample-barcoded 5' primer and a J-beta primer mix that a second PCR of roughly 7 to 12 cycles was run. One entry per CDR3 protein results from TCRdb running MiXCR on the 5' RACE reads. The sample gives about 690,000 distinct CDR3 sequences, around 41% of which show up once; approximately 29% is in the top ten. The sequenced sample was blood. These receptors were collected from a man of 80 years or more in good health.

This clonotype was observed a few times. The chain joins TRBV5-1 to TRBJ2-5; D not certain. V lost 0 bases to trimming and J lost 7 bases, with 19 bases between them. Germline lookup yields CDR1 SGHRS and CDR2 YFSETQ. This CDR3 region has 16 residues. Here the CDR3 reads CASSLANALMPRTQYF. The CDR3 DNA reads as TGCGCCAGCAGCTTGGCCAACGCTCTTATGCCCCGGACCCAGTACTTC.

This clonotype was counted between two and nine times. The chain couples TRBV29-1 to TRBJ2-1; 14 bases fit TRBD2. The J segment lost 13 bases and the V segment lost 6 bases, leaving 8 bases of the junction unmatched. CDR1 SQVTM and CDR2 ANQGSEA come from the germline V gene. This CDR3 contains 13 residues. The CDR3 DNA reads TGCAGCGTGATGACTAGCGGGGGGGAGACCCAGTTCTTC. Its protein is CSVMTSGGETQFF.

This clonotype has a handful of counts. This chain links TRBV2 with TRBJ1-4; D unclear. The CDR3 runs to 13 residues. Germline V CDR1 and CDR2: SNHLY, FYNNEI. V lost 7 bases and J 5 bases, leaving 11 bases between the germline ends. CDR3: CASMEQPNEKLFF. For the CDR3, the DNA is TGTGCCAGCATGGAACAGCCCAATGAAAAACTGTTTTTT. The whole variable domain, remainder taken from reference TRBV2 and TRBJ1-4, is EPEVTQTPSHQVTQMGQEVILRCVPISNHLYFYWYRQILGQKVEFLVSFYNNEISEKSEIFDDQFSVERPDGSNFTLKIRSTKLEDSAMYFCASMEQPNEKLFFGSGTQLSVL.

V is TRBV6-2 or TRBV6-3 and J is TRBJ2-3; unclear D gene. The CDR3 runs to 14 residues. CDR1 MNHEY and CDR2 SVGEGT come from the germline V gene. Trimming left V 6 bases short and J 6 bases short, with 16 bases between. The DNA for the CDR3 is TGTGCCAGCAGCCTTGGACGGGCGTCGGATACGCAGTATTTT. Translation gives CASSLGRASDTQYF.

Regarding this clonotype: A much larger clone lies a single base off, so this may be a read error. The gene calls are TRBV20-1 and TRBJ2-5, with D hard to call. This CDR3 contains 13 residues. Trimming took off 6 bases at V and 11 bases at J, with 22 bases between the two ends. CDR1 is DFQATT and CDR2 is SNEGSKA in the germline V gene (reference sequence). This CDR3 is CSAPENSGNEQYF. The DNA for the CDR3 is TGCAGTGCCCCGGAGAATTCGGGCAATGAGCAGTACTTC.

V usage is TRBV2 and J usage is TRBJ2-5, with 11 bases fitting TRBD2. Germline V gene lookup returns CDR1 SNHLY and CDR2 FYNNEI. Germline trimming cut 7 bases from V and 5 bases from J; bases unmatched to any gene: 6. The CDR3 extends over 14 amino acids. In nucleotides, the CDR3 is TGTGCCAGCACACTAGCGGGAGCTATTGAGACCCAGTACTTC. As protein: CASTLAGAIETQYF.

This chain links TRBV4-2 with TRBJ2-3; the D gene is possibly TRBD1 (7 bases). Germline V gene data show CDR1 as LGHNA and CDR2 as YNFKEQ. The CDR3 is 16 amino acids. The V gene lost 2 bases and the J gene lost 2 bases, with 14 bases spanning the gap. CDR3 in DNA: TGTGCCAGCAGCCAACTGGAGGGACAGCACACAGATACGCAGTATTTT. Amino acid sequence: CASSQLEGQHTDTQYF.

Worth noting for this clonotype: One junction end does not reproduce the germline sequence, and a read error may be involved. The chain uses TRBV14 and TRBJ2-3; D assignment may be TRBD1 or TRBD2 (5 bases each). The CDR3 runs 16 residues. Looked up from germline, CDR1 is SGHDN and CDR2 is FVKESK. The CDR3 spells CASRQDRGEVADTQYF. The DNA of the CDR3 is TGTGCCAGCCGCCAAGATAGAGGGGAAGTGGCAGATACGCAGTATTTT.

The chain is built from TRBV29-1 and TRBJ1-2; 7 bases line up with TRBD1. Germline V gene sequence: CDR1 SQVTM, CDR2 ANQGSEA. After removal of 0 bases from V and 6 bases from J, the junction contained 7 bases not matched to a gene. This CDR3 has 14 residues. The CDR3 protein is CSVEDRGQSHGYTF. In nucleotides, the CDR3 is TGCAGCGTTGAAGATCGGGGACAGTCCCATGGCTACACCTTC.

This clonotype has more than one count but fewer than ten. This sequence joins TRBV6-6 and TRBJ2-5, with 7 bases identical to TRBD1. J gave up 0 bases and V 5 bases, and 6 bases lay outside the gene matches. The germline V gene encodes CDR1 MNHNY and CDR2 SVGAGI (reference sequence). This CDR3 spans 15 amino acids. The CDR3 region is CASSNRDSNQETQYF. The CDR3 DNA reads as TGTGCCAGCAGTAACCGGGACAGCAACCAAGAGACCCAGTACTTC.

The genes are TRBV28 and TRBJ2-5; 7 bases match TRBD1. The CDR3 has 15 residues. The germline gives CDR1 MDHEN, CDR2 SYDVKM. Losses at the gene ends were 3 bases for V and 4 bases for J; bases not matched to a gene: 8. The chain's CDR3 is CASSLQGDMGETQYF. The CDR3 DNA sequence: TGTGCCAGCAGTTTGCAGGGGGATATGGGAGAGACCCAGTACTTC.

The chain's CDR3 is CAWSERNTIYF. CDR3 nucleotides: TGTGCCTGGAGTGAGCGAAACACCATATATTTT. This chain links TRBV30 with TRBJ1-3; D is unresolved. V shed 1 base and J shed 5 bases, with 3 bases lying between them. The CDR3 sequence is 11 residues long. From germline, CDR1 is GTSNPN and CDR2 SVGIG (reference sequence).

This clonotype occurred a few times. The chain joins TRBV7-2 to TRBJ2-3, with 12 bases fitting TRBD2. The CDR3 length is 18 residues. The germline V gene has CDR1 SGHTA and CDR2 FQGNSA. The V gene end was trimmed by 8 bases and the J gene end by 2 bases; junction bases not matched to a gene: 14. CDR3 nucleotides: TGTGCCAGCGGACCTGCTTGGACTAGCGGGAAAAACACAGATACGCAGTATTTT. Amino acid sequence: CASGPAWTSGKNTDTQYF.

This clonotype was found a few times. Here the CDR3 reads CSASRTSGRTDTQYF. The DNA for the CDR3 is TGCAGTGCTTCACGGACTAGCGGGAGGACAGATACGCAGTATTTT. This chain uses TRBV20-1 with TRBJ2-3; 14 bases agree with TRBD2. Trimming cost V 5 bases and J 3 bases; bases outside gene matches: 4. Germline loops: CDR1 DFQATT, CDR2 SNEGSKA (reference sequence). This CDR3 has 15 amino acids.

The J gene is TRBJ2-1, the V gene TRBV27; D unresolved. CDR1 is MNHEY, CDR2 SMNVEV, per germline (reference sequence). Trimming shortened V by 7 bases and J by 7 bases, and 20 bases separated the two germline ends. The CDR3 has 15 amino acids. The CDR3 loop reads CASKGLRPPGNEQFF. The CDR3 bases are TGTGCCAGCAAGGGTCTGAGACCACCAGGAAATGAGCAGTTCTTC.

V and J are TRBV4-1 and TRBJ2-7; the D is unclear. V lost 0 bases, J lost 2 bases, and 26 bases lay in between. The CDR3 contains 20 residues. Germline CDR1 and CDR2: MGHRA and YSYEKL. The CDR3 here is CASSQEGGSRSPFWTYEQYF. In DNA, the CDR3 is TGCGCCAGCAGCCAAGAGGGTGGCAGCCGGTCCCCTTTCTGGACCTACGAGCAGTACTTC.

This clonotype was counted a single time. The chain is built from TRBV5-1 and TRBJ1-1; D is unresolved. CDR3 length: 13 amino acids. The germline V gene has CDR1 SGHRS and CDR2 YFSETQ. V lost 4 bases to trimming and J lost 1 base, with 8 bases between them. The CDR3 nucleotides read TGCGCCAGCAGCCAAGGGTCGAACACTGAAGCTTTCTTT. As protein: CASSQGSNTEAFF.

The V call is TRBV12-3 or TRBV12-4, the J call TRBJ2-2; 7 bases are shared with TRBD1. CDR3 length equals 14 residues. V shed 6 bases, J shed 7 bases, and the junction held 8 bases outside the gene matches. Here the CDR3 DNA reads TGTGCCAGCAGCCTAAGGCAGGGGGTCGGGGAGCTGTTTTTT. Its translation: CASSLRQGVGELFF.

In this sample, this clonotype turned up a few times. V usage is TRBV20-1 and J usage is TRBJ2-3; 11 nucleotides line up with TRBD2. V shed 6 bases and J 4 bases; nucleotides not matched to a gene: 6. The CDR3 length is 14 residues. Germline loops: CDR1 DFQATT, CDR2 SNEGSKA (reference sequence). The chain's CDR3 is CSATTSGRPDTQYF. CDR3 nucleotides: TGCAGTGCCACAACTAGCGGGAGACCAGATACGCAGTATTTT.

The CDR3 here is CASRGSGSPSYEQYF. The CDR3 bases are TGTGCCAGCAGGGGAAGCGGGAGCCCCTCCTACGAGCAGTACTTC. The chain employs TRBV25-1 and TRBJ2-7, with 8 bases identical to TRBD2. Germline-derived CDR1 and CDR2 are MGHDK and SYGVNS. The CDR3 extends over 15 amino acids. V gave up 6 bases and J gave up 0 bases; unmatched junction bases: 7.

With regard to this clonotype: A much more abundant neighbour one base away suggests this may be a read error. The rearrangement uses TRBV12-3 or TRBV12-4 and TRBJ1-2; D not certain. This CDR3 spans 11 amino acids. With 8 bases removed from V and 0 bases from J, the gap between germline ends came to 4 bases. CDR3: CASGSNYGYTF. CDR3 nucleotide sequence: TGTGCCAGCGGGTCTAACTATGGCTACACCTTC.

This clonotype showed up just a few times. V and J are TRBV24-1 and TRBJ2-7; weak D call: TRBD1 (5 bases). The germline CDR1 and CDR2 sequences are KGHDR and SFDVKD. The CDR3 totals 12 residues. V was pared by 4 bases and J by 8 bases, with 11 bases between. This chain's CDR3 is CATSDNRLKQYF. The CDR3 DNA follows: TGTGCCACCAGTGACAACAGGCTCAAGCAGTACTTC.

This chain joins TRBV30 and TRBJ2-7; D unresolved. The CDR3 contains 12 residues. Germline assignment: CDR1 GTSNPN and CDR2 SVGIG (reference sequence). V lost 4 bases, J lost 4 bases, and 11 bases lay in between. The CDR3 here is CAWIFSQYEQYF. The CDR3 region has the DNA TGTGCCTGGATTTTCTCTCAATACGAGCAGTACTTC.

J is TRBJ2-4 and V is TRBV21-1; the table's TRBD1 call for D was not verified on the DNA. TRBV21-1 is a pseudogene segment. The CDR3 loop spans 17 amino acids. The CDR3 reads CASSYKQGYVAKNIQYF. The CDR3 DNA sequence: TGTGCCAGCAGCTATAAACAGGGGTATGTGGCCAAAAACATTCAGTACTTC.

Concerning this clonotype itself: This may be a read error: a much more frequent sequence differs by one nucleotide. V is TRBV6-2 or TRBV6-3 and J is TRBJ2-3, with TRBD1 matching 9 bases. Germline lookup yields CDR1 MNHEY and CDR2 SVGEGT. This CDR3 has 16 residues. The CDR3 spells CASLTPDRGIADAQYF. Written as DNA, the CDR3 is TGTGCCAGCCTTACGCCGGACAGGGGTATCGCAGATGCGCAGTATTTT.

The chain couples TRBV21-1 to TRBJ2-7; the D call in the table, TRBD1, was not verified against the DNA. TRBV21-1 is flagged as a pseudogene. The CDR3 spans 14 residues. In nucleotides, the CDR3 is TGTGCCAGCAGCAAAGAGGACAGGGCGTACGAGCAGTACTTC. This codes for CASSKEDRAYEQYF.

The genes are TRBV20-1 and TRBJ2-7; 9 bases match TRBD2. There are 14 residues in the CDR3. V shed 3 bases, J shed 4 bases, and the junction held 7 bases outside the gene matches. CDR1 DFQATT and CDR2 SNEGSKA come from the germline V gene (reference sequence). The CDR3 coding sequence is TGCAGTGCTAGGAGTAGCGGGAGAGTATACGAGCAGTACTTC. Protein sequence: CSARSSGRVYEQYF.